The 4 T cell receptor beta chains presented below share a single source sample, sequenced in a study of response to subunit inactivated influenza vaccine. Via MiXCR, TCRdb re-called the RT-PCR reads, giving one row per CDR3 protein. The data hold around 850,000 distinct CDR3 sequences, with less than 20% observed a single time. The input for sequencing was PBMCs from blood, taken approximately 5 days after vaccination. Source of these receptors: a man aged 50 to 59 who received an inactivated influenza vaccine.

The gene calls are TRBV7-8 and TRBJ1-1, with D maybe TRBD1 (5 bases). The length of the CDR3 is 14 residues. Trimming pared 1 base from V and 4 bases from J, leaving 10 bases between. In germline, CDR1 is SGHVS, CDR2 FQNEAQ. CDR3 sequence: CASSLELRATEAFF. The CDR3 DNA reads TGTGCCAGCAGCTTAGAACTCAGGGCCACTGAAGCTTTCTTT.

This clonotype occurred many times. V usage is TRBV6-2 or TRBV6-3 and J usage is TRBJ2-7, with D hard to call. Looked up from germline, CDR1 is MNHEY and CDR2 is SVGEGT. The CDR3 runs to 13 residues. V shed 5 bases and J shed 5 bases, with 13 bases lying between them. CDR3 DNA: TGTGCCAGCAGTGGCCAGGTTGTCAACGAGCAGTACTTC. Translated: CASSGQVVNEQYF.

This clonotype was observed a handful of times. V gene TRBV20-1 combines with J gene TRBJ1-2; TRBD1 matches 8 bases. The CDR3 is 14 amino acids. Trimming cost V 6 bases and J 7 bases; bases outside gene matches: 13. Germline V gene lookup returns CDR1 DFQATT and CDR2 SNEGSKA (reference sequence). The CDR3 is CSATGQGRGSGYTF. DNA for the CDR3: TGCAGTGCAACTGGACAGGGAAGAGGGAGTGGCTACACCTTC.

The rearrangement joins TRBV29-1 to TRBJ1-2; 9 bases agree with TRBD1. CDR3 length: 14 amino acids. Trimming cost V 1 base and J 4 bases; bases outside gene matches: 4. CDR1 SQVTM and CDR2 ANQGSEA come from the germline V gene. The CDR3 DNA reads TGCAGCGTTGAAGGTGGGGACAGGGTCTATGGCTACACCTTC. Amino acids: CSVEGGDRVYGYTF. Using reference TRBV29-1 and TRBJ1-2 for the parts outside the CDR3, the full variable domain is SAVISQKPSRDICQRGTSLTIQCQVDSQVTMMFWYRQQPGQSLTLIATANQGSEATYESGFVIDKFPISRPNLTFSTLTVSNMSPEDSSIYLCSVEGGDRVYGYTFGSGTRLTVV.